A single sample is the source of the 22 T cell receptor beta chains below, sequenced in a study of blood T cell repertoires in COVID-19. Sequencing was performed with immunoSEQ multiplex PCR; in TCRdb, only in-frame clones are kept and a portion is missing. The table has about 190,000 clones, approximately 80% seen once. Source material: peripheral blood. Source of these receptors: a human donor in a cohort sampled during active COVID-19.

The chain uses TRBV18 and TRBJ2-5; the D is unclear. With 3 bases removed from V and 2 bases from J, the gap between germline ends came to 10 bases. This CDR3 region has 14 residues. Germline V gene data show CDR1 as KGHSH and CDR2 as LQKENI. This CDR3 is CASSPSGFQETQYF. The DNA for the CDR3 is TGTGCCAGCTCACCTTCCGGGTTTCAAGAGACCCAGTACTTC. Based on the CDR3 plus reference TRBV18 and TRBJ2-5, the full variable domain is NAGVMQNPRHLVRRRGQEARLRCSPMKGHSHVYWYRQLPEEGLKFMVYLQKENIIDESGMPKERFSAEFPKEGPSILRIQQVVRGDSAAYFCASSPSGFQETQYFGPGTRLLVL.

The chain is built from TRBV7-9 and TRBJ2-5; tentative D call: TRBD1 (5 bases). Trimming took off 5 bases at V and 4 bases at J, with 17 bases between the two ends. The CDR3 runs 15 residues. Looked up from germline, CDR1 is SEHNR and CDR2 is FQNEAQ (reference sequence). In DNA form, the CDR3 reads TGTGCCAGCAGCATTTACCGACAGTTTCGAGAGACCCAGTACTTC. Protein product: CASSIYRQFRETQYF.

The chain links TRBV12-3 or TRBV12-4 to TRBJ1-1; D call uncertain. The CDR3 totals 13 residues. Trimming removed 6 bases from V and 1 base from J, with 9 bases in between. CDR3 nucleotides: TGTGCCAGCAGCCGGGTTTCGAACACTGAAGCTTTCTTT. It yields the protein CASSRVSNTEAFF.

The J gene is TRBJ1-3, the V gene TRBV5-1, with 10 bases fitting TRBD1. The CDR3 spans 15 residues. CDR1 is SGHRS and CDR2 is YFSETQ in the germline V gene. The V segment lost 2 bases and the J segment 2 bases; nucleotides outside the gene matches: 1. CDR3 DNA sequence: TGCGCCAGCAGCTTAGGACAGGGGGCTGGAAACACCATATATTTT. Translation gives CASSLGQGAGNTIYF. Drawing the rest from reference TRBV5-1 and TRBJ1-3, the complete variable domain is KAGVTQTPRYLIKTRGQQVTLSCSPISGHRSVSWYQQTPGQGLQFLFEYFSETQRNKGNFPGRFSGRQFSNSRSEMNVSTLELGDSALYLCASSLGQGAGNTIYFGEGSWLTVV.

In regard to this clone: Other DNA sequences within the sample encode an identical CDR3. The V gene is TRBV29-1, the J gene TRBJ1-2, with unresolved D. CDR1 and CDR2 from the germline V gene are SQVTM and ANQGSEA. CDR3 length equals 12 residues. V shed 4 bases and J shed 0 bases, with 6 bases lying between them. For the CDR3, the DNA is TGCAGCGTTGGACAACCTAACTATGGCTACACCTTC. It specifies CSVGQPNYGYTF.

This sequence joins TRBV6-6 and TRBJ2-7; a weak D match, TRBD1 (5 bases). The V gene lost 6 bases and the J gene lost 0 bases, with 9 bases spanning the gap. Germline loops: CDR1 MNHNY, CDR2 SVGAGI (reference sequence). The CDR3 spans 13 residues. The CDR3 coding sequence is TGTGCCAGCAGGCGGACAACCTCCTACGAGCAGTACGTC. Translating it yields CASRRTTSYEQYV.

This clone was detected only a few times. CDR3 in DNA: TGCGCCAGCAGCTTGGGGCCTAGGGGGCAGGGCACTGGAAACACCATATATTTT. This codes for CASSLGPRGQGTGNTIYF. J is TRBJ1-3 and V is TRBV5-1; TRBD1 matches 7 bases. Germline CDR1 is SGHRS and CDR2 is YFSETQ. V shed 0 bases, J shed 2 bases, and the junction held 11 bases outside the gene matches. The CDR3 length is 18 residues.

The CDR3 spells CASKGRRLAAMNTGELFF. The CDR3 nucleotides are TGTGCCAGCAAGGGCCGACGACTAGCGGCTATGAACACCGGGGAGCTGTTTTTT. V is TRBV25-1 and J is TRBJ2-2, with 9 bases identical to TRBD2. J was trimmed by 1 base and V by 7 bases; bases with no gene match: 13. This CDR3 region has 18 residues. CDR1 is MGHDK, CDR2 SYGVNS, per germline.

The rearrangement uses TRBV6-4 and TRBJ2-3; weak D call: TRBD2 (5 bases). The V end was cut by 4 bases, the J end by 0 bases, with 14 bases between. CDR1 is MRHNA and CDR2 is SNTAGT in the germline V gene. The CDR3 loop spans 16 amino acids. CDR3 bases: TGTGCCAGCAGTGCCGTATCGGGATTTAGCACAGATACGCAGTATTTT. Amino acids: CASSAVSGFSTDTQYF.

This clone has just one count. This chain links TRBV10-3 with TRBJ1-2; TRBD1 aligns across 8 bases. Germline CDR1 reads ENHRY; CDR2 reads SYGVKD. V was pared by 6 bases and J by 4 bases, with 7 bases of the junction left unmatched. The CDR3 length is 14 residues. The CDR3 reads CAIRAGGPGYGYTF. In nucleotides, the CDR3 is TGTGCCATCAGAGCAGGGGGCCCCGGCTATGGCTACACCTTC.

The rearrangement joins TRBV9 to TRBJ2-5; D call uncertain. This CDR3 spans 15 amino acids. The V gene's germline CDR1 is SGDLS and CDR2 YYNGEE. Trimming cost V 6 bases and J 1 base, with 16 bases left between them. The CDR3 spells CASTLSWLVQETQYF. The CDR3 nucleotides are TGTGCCAGCACCCTCTCGTGGCTAGTCCAAGAGACCCAGTACTTC.

In its sample, this clone ranks as medium-sized (0.01 to 0.1%). This rearrangement joins TRBV6-2 or TRBV6-3 to TRBJ1-2; D remains unclear. The CDR3 has 14 residues. The V gene's germline CDR1 is MNHEY and CDR2 SVGEGT. Trimming cost V 5 bases and J 8 bases, with 18 bases left between them. The DNA of the CDR3 is TGTGCCAGCAGTACATTGGAGGGTTTTAGCGGCTACACCTTC. Its protein product is CASSTLEGFSGYTF.

This chain uses TRBV27 with TRBJ1-2; D uncertain. The V gene's germline CDR1 is MNHEY and CDR2 SMNVEV (reference sequence). This CDR3 comprises 12 residues. Trimming pared 8 bases from V and 2 bases from J, leaving 9 bases between. The CDR3 region has the DNA TGTGCCAGCTCGGGTGGGAACTATGGCTACACCTTC. Translating gives CASSGGNYGYTF.

This clone showed up just a few times. The CDR3 DNA sequence: TGTGCCAGCAGTGCAAGGACTGGAGAGAGTTCACCCCTCCACTTT. This gives the protein CASSARTGESSPLHF. The chain joins TRBV2 to TRBJ1-6, with D uncertain. The CDR3 has 15 residues. V lost 4 bases and J lost 9, with 16 bases in between. The germline gives CDR1 SNHLY, CDR2 FYNNEI.

The chain has TRBV5-1 and TRBJ2-7; the D gene is possibly TRBD1 (6 bases). The V end was cut by 4 bases, the J end by 3 bases, with 14 bases between. This CDR3 comprises 14 residues. The V gene's germline CDR1 is SGHRS and CDR2 YFSETQ. CDR3 nucleotide sequence: TGCGCCAGCAGCCCCTATATACAGGGCTACGAGCAGTACTTC. Its protein product is CASSPYIQGYEQYF.

The chain couples TRBV2 to TRBJ1-6; a possible D gene is TRBD1 (6 bases). The CDR3 runs to 13 residues. The V gene lost 4 bases and the J gene lost 7 bases, with 8 bases spanning the gap. Germline V CDR1 and CDR2: SNHLY, FYNNEI. As DNA, the CDR3 is TGTGCCAGCAGTGGCCAGGGGAATTCACCCCTCCACTTT. It translates to CASSGQGNSPLHF.

V gene TRBV15 combines with J gene TRBJ2-2; D call uncertain. Germline loops: CDR1 LNHNV, CDR2 YYDKDF (reference sequence). Trimming took 8 bases from V and 8 from J, leaving 12 bases between them. The CDR3 has 12 residues. The CDR3 DNA sequence: TGTGCCACCCGGCGGTTAGGTGGGGAGCTGTTTTTT. Translation: CATRRLGGELFF.

J is TRBJ1-6 and V is TRBV25-1; D is unresolved. CDR3 length equals 14 residues. Germline V gene data show CDR1 as MGHDK and CDR2 as SYGVNS. V was shortened by 6 bases and J by 10 bases, with 16 bases between the two germline ends. The DNA for the CDR3 is TGTGCCAGCAGAGAGGCAGCCCTCGACTCACCCCTCCACTTT. It is translated as CASREAALDSPLHF.

V is TRBV7-8 and J is TRBJ1-6, with D hard to call. The V gene lost 5 bases and the J gene lost 0 bases, with 14 bases spanning the gap. The CDR3 loop spans 17 amino acids. CDR1 is SGHVS, CDR2 FQNEAQ, per germline. CDR3 loop: CASSLREGLSYNSPLHF. CDR3 DNA sequence: TGTGCCAGCAGCCTCCGGGAGGGTCTCTCCTATAATTCACCCCTCCACTTT.

V and J are TRBV7-9 and TRBJ1-4; D is ambiguous. Trimming took 8 bases from V and 2 from J, leaving 12 bases between them. This CDR3 has 14 residues. Germline CDR1 is SEHNR and CDR2 is FQNEAQ (reference sequence). CDR3 DNA sequence: TGTGCCAGCGCAAAGTTTGCGACTAATGAAAAACTGTTTTTT. This translates into CASAKFATNEKLFF.

The chain carries TRBV5-1 and TRBJ1-1, with a tentative D call TRBD1 (6 bases). The V end lost 4 bases, the J end lost 13 bases, and 20 bases lay between the germline ends. This CDR3 region has 13 residues. Germline values: CDR1 SGHRS, CDR2 YFSETQ. CDR3 in amino acids: CASSMANRVVSFF. The CDR3 nucleotides read TGCGCCAGCAGCATGGCCAACAGGGTTGTTAGTTTCTTT.

This chain uses TRBV7-8 with TRBJ1-1, with D maybe TRBD1 (5 bases). This CDR3 comprises 12 residues. Germline CDR1 is SGHVS and CDR2 is FQNEAQ. Trimming pared 4 bases from V and 11 bases from J, leaving 14 bases between. The CDR3 sequence: CASSSFREDAFF. In DNA form, the CDR3 reads TGTGCCAGCAGCTCCTTCAGGGAAGACGCTTTCTTT. The full variable domain, completed using reference TRBV7-8 and TRBJ1-1, is GAGVSQSPRYKVAKRGQDVALRCDPISGHVSLFWYQQALGQGPEFLTYFQNEAQLDKSGLPSDRFFAERPEGSVSTLKIQRTQQEDSAVYLCASSSFREDAFFGQGTRLTVV.